This TCR beta chain was profiled in a study of cytomegalovirus exposure and HLA in healthy donors. About this clone itself: The antigen remains unidentified.

The CDR3 consists of 15 residues. V was pared by 1 base and J by 6 bases, with 7 bases of the junction left unmatched. Germline V gene lookup returns CDR1 MNHEY and CDR2 SMNVEV (reference sequence). Study-level results: In the analysis, some V segments, TRBV6-2 and TRBV6-3 included, were excluded as indistinguishable.

The study ran its PCR with 60 Vbeta and 13 Jbeta primers. The protocol was immunoSEQ multiplex PCR, while the TCRdb copy is restricted to in-frame clones and leaves out a portion. Found here are about 130,000 clones, 80% to 85% of them singletons; the top ten hold 0.9% to 1.2%. The donors, nominally healthy at sampling, likely had unrecorded immune exposures. Sequencing was carried out using PBMCs. The sequence was collected from a woman aged 25 to 39 in good health and CMV-seronegative. The V and J genes are TRBV27 and TRBJ1-2; TRBD1 matches 8 bases. The CDR3 protein is CASSLYGAGGNGYTF. DNA of the CDR3: TGTGCCAGCAGTTTATACGGGGCAGGGGGCAATGGCTACACCTTC.